Given below is one TCR beta chain in context. The data stem from a study of blood T cell repertoires in COVID-19. Study summary: Some COVID-19 samples were acute and others convalescent; all came from the United States, Italy and Spain. T cells, B-cell-depleted T cells, or PBMCs supplied cDNA or gDNA.

The authors' processing: For nucleated cells, counts were estimated from reference gene primer amplification. Repertoires were generated with immunoSEQ multiplex PCR, while TCRdb's copy carries only in-frame clones and drops some. V, J and clone size are those of that table, while D and trimming were read from the DNA. This sample carries 250,000 or so clones, roughly 89% of them seen once, and the ten largest clones take approximately 0.94%. The sequenced sample consisted of peripheral blood. The clonotype comes from a woman aged 40-49 years who had recovered from COVID-19.

This CDR3 reads CASSPTAGTAEPMNTEAFF. The CDR3 nucleotides are TGTGCCAGCTCACCTACCGCCGGGACAGCGGAGCCAATGAACACTGAAGCTTTCTTT. The V gene is TRBV18, the J gene TRBJ1-1; 7 nucleotides line up with TRBD1. V was pared by 3 bases and J by 0 bases, with 16 bases of the junction left unmatched. Per germline, CDR1 KGHSH and CDR2 LQKENI. The CDR3 is 19 residues long.